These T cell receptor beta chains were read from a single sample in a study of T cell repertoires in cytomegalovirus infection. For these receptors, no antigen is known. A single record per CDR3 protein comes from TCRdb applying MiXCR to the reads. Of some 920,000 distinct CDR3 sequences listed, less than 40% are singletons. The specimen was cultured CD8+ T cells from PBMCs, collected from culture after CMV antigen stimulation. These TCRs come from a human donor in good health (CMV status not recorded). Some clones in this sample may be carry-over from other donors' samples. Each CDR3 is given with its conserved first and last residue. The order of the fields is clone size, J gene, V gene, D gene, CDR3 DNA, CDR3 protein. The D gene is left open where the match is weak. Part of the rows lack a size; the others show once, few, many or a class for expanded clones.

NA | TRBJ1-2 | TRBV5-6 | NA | TGTGCCAGCAGGGAGGTACAGCAGAACTATGGCTACACCTTC | CASREVQQNYGYTF
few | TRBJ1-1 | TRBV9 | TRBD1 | TGTGCCAGCAGCGTAGGGGACAGGGCTTGGCCTGAAGCTTTCTTT | CASSVGDRAWPEAFF
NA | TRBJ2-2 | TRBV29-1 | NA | TGCAGCGTTGAAGCCCTTCGTGACACCGGGGAGCTGTTTTTT | CSVEALRDTGELFF
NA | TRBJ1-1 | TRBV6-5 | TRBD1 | TGTGCCAGCAGCGGCAGGGGGTGGAAGAACACTGAAGCTTTCTTT | CASSGRGWKNTEAFF
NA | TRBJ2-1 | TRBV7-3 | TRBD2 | TGTGTCAGCAGCTCGCTCCTAGTAGCGGGGGGGAATGAGCAGTTCTTC | CVSSSLLVAGGNEQFF
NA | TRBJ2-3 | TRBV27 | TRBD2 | TGTGCCAGCACAGCGGGGGGAGGAGATACGCAGTATTTT | CASTAGGGDTQYF
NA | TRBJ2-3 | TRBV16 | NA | TGTGCCAGCAGCCAAGATATTAAGGGGGTCACAGATACGCAGTATTTT | CASSQDIKGVTDTQYF
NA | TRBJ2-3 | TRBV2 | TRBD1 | TGTGCCAGCTCGCGGACAGGGGGGGGCCGTGGTACGCAGTATTTT | CASSRTGGGRGTQYF
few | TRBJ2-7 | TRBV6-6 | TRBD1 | TGTGCCAGCAGTTACTCTGTAGGGGGCACCTACGAGCAGTACTTC | CASSYSVGGTYEQYF
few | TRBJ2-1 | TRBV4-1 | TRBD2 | TGCGCCAGCAGTCCACTAGCGGCCTCGAGGAATGAGCAGTTCTTC | CASSPLAASRNEQFF
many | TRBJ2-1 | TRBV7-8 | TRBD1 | TGTGCCAGCAGCTGGACAGGGAACCCCTACAATGAGCAGTTCTTC | CASSWTGNPYNEQFF
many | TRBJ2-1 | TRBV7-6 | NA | TGTGCCAGCAGCGAGAGGAACAGGGCGAGCTCCTACAATGAGCAGTTCTTC | CASSERNRASSYNEQFF
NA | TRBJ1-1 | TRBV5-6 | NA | TGTGCCAGCAGCTTCAAAGGACAGTCTGAAGCTTTCTTT | CASSFKGQSEAFF
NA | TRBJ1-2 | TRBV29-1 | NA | TGCAGCGTTCCAGGGAGCTCGGGTACCGATGGCTACACCTTC | CSVPGSSGTDGYTF
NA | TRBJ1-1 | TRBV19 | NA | TGTGCCAGTAGTACCTTCAGGGCGCAGAACACTGAAGCTTTCTTT | CASSTFRAQNTEAFF
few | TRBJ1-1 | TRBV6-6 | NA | TGTGCCATGCGGGCGGGAGGGGGGACTGAAGCTTTCTTT | CAMRAGGGTEAFF
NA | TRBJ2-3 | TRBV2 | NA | TGTGCCAGCGATTCCTGGGCAGATACGCAGTATTTT | CASDSWADTQYF
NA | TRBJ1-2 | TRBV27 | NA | TGTGCCAGCAGTTCGGCAGGGTTAAGCTATGGCTACACCTTC | CASSSAGLSYGYTF
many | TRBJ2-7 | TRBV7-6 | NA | TGTGCCAGCAGCTTAGCGGTCGGGGACTCCTACGAGCAGTACTTC | CASSLAVGDSYEQYF
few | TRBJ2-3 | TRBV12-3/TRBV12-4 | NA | TGTGCCAGCAGTTCCGTCGTGACTAGCACAGATACGCAGTATTTT | CASSSVVTSTDTQYF
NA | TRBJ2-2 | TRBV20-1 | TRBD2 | TGCAGTGCTAGAGATCGGTGGGGGAGGGTTGTAGGAGGGAGCACCGGGGAGCTGTTTTTT | CSARDRWGRVVGGSTGELFF
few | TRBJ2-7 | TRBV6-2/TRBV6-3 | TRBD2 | TGTGCCAGCAGTATCGGGGGGGTCGGGTACGAGCAGTACTTC | CASSIGGVGYEQYF
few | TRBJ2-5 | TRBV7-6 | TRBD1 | TGTGCCAGCAGCCATATGGGTGTCCGAGACAGGGGGCAAGAGACCCAGTACTTC | CASSHMGVRDRGQETQYF
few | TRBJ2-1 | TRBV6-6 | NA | TGTGCCAGCAGTTACCTAAACGTACAGGACAACCTAAACAATGAGCAGTTCTTC | CASSYLNVQDNLNNEQFF
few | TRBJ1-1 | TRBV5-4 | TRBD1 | TGTGCCAGCAGCCCAGGGACAGGGTCTGAAGCTTTCTTT | CASSPGTGSEAFF
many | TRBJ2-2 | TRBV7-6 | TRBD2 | TGTGCCAGCAGCTTAGTACGGGGGGGCCTAAACACCGGGGAGCTGTTTTTT | CASSLVRGGLNTGELFF
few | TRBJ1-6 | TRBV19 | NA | TGTGCCAGTAGTAGAGGGGAAGGTTCACCCCTCCACTTT | CASSRGEGSPLHF
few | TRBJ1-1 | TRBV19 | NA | TGTGCCAGTAGTCGTCCAGCCCGGACTGAAGCTTTCTTT | CASSRPARTEAFF
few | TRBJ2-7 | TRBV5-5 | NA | TGTGCCAGCAGCTTGGCGTACATACCGGAGCAGTACTTC | CASSLAYIPEQYF
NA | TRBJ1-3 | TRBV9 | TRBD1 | TGTGCCAGCAGCGCCTCAGGGGGCGGTGGAAACACCATATATTTT | CASSASGGGGNTIYF
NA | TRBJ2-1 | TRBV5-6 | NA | TGTGCCAGCAGCTCCGGACAGGGAGGGGTAGGGCAGTTCTTC | CASSSGQGGVGQFF
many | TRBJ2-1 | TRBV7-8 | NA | TGTGCCAGCAGCTCCACACCAGGGAGGTCCTACAATGAGCAGTTCTTC | CASSSTPGRSYNEQFF
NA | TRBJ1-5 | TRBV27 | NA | TGTGCCAGCACCGACAGTAGCAATCAGCCCCAGCATTTT | CASTDSSNQPQHF
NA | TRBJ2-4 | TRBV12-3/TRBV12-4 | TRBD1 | TGTGCCAGCGGGTCCCGGGACAGAAACATTCAGTACTTC | CASGSRDRNIQYF
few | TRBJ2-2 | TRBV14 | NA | TGTGCCAGCAGCCAAGATTTGCGGGGCAGGTTGACCGGGGAGCTGTTTTTT | CASSQDLRGRLTGELFF
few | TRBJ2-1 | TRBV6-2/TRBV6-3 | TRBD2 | TGTGCCAGCAGTTACTCCCCTAGCGGGGGGGCACTATGGAATGAGCAGTTCTTC | CASSYSPSGGALWNEQFF
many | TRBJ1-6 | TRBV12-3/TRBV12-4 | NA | TGTGCCAGCAGTCGGTGGACAGTAATGAATTCACCCCTCCACTTT | CASSRWTVMNSPLHF
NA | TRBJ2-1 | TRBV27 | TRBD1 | TGTGCCAACAGTAGGCGCGGGACAGGTTCCTACAATGAGCAGTTCTTC | CANSRRGTGSYNEQFF
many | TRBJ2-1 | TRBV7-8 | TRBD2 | TGTGCCAGCAGCTTGGGACTAGCGGAGAAAAATGAGCAGTTCTTC | CASSLGLAEKNEQFF
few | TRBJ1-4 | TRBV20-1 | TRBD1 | TGCAGTGCTATTTCCCCCGGGACAGGGGAAGAAAAACTGTTTTTT | CSAISPGTGEEKLFF
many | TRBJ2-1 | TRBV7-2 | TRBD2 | TGTGCCAGCAGCTTAAATCGCGGGGGTAGCTCCTACAATGAGCAGTTCTTC | CASSLNRGGSSYNEQFF
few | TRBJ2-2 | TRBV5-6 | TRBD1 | TGTGCCAGCAGCTTGACCGGACAGGGCCGGAACACCGGGGAGCTGTTTTTT | CASSLTGQGRNTGELFF
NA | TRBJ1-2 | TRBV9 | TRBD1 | TGTGCCAGCAGCGGCAGGGGGCCCGATGGCTACACCTTC | CASSGRGPDGYTF
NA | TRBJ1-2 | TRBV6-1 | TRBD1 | TGTGCCAGCAGTACGACAGGGGGCTATGGCTACACCTTC | CASSTTGGYGYTF